This T cell receptor beta chain was sequenced for a study of OX40 agonist ivuxolimab in advanced cancers. General study results and limits: CD4+ T cells averaged fewer expanded clones than CD8+ T cells.

TCRdb keeps only in-frame clones here, not all; method: immunoSEQ multiplex PCR. Altogether about 30,000 clones are present, over 75% being singletons, with the ten largest covering roughly 11%. The CDR3 extends over 16 amino acids. The germline gives CDR1 LNHDA, CDR2 SQIVND (reference sequence). V lost 3 bases, J lost 3 bases, and 8 bases stayed unmatched. With regard to this clone: No antigen is known for it.

This specimen was CD4+ or CD8+ T cells sorted from blood, taken in a trial of the OX40 agonist ivuxolimab. The chain joins TRBV19 to TRBJ2-3, with 8 bases fitting TRBD1. The source is an adult with an advanced solid tumor such as melanoma, head and neck, liver or kidney cancer. CDR3 protein: CASSIRGTGATDTQYF. The DNA of the CDR3 is TGTGCCAGTAGTATCAGGGGGACAGGAGCGACAGATACGCAGTATTTT. The full variable domain, rest sourced from reference TRBV19 and TRBJ2-3, is DGGITQSPKYLFRKEGQNVTLSCEQNLNHDAMYWYRQDPGQGLRLIYYSQIVNDFQKGDIAEGYSVSREKKESFPLTVTSAQKNPTAFYLCASSIRGTGATDTQYFGPGTRLTVL.